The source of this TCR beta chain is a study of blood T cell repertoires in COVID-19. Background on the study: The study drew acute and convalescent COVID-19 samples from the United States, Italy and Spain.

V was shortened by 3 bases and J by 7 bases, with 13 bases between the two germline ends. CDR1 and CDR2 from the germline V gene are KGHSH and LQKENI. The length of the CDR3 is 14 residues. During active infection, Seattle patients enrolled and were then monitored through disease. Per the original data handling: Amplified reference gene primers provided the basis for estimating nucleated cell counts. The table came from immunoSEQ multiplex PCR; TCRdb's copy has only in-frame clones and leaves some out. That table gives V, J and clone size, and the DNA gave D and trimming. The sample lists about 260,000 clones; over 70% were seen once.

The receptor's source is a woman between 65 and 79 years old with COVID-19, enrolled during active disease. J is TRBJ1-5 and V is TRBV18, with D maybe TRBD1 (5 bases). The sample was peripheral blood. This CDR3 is CASSPPGGEQPQHF. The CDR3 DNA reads TGTGCCAGCTCACCCCCAGGAGGGGAGCAGCCCCAGCATTTT.